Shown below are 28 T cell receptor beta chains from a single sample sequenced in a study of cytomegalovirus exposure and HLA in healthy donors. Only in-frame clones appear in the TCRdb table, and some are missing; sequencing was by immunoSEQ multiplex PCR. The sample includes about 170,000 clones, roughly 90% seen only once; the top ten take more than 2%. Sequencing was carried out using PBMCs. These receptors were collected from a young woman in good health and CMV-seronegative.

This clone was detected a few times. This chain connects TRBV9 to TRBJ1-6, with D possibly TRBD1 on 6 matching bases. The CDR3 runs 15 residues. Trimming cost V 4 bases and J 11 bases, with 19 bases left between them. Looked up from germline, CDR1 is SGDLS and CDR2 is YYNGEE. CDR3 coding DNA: TGTGCCAGCAGCCCCCACAGGGTCGGTAGGGCACCCCTCCACTTT. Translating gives CASSPHRVGRAPLHF.

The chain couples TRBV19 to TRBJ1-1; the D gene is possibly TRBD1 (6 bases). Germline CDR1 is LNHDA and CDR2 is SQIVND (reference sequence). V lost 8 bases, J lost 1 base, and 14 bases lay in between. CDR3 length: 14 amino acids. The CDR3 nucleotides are TGTGCCAGTTGCCCCACAGGGAGGAACACTGAAGCTTTCTTT. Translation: CASCPTGRNTEAFF.

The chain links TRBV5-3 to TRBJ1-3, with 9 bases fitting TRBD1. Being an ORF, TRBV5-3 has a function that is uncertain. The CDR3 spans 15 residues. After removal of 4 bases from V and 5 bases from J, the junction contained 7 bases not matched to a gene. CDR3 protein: CARSQRGTGRNTIYF. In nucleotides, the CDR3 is TGTGCCAGAAGCCAACGGGGGACAGGGCGAAACACCATATATTTT.

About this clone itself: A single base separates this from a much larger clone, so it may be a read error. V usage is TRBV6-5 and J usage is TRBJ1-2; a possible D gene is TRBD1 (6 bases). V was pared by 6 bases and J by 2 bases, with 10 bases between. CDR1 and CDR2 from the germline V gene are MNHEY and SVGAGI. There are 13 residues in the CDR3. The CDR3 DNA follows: TGTGCCAGCAGCAACAGGGAAAACTATGGCTACACCTTC. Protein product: CASSNRENYGYTF.

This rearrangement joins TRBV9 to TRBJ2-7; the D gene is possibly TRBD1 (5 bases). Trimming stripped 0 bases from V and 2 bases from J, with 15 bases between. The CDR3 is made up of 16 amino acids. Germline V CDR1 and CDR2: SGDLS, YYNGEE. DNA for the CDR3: TGTGCCAGCAGCGTAGGTGGCAGGGTAGGAACCTACGAGCAGTACTTC. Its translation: CASSVGGRVGTYEQYF. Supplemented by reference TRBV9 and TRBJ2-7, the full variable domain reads DSGVTQTPKHLITATGQRVTLRCSPRSGDLSVYWYQQSLDQGLQFLIQYYNGEERAKGNILERFSAQQFPDLHSELNLSSLELGDSALYFCASSVGGRVGTYEQYFGPGTRLTVT.

CDR3 protein: CASSPPTGAFYNEQFF. The CDR3 nucleotides read TGTGCCAGCTCACCACCCACAGGGGCTTTTTACAATGAGCAGTTCTTC. This sequence joins TRBV18 and TRBJ2-1; 7 bases are shared with TRBD1. V dropped 0 bases and J dropped 4; count of bases not matched to a gene: 6. Germline-derived CDR1 and CDR2 are KGHSH and LQKENI. The CDR3 is made up of 16 amino acids.

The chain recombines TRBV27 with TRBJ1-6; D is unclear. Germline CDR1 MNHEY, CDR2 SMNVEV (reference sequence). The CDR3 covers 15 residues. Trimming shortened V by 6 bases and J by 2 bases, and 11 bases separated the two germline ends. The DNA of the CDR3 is TGTGCCAGCAGCCTGGAGTGGACCTATAATTCACCCCTCCACTTT. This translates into CASSLEWTYNSPLHF.

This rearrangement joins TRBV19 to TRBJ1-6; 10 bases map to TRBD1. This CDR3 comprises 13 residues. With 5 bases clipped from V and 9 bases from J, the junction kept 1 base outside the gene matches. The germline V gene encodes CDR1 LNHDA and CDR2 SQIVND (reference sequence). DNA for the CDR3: TGTGCCAGTAGTGACAGGGGGCGTTCACCCCTCCACTTT. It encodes CASSDRGRSPLHF.

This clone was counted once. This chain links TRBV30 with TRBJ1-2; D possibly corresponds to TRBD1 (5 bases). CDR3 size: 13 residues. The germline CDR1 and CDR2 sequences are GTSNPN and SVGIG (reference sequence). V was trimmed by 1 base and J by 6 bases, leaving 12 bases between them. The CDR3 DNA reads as TGTGCCTGGAGTGCGCAGGGCAGGCATGGCTACACCTTC. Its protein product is CAWSAQGRHGYTF.

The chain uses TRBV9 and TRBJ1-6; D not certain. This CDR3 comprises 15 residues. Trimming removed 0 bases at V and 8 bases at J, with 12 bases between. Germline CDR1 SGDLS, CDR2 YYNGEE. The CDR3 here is CASSVESRSYSPLHF. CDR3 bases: TGTGCCAGCAGCGTAGAATCCAGATCGTATTCACCCCTCCACTTT.

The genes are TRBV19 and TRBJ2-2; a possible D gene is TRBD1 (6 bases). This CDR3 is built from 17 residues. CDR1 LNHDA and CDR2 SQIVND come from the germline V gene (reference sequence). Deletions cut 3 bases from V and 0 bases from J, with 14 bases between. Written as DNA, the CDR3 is TGTGCCAGTAGTATTCTGGGGGCACCCTCGAACACCGGGGAGCTGTTTTTT. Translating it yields CASSILGAPSNTGELFF.

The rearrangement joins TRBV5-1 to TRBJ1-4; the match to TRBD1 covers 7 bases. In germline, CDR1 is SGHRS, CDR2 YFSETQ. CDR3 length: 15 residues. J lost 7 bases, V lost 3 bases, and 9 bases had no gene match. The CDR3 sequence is CASSWSGTVGEKLFF. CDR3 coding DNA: TGCGCCAGCAGCTGGTCCGGGACAGTGGGTGAAAAACTGTTTTTT.

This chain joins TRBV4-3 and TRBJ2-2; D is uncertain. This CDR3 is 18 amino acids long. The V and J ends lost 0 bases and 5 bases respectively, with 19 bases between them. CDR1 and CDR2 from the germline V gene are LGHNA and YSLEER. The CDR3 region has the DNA TGCGCCAGCAGCCAAGATCGAATGGGTTCAGCCAGGACCGGGGAGCTGTTTTTT. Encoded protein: CASSQDRMGSARTGELFF.

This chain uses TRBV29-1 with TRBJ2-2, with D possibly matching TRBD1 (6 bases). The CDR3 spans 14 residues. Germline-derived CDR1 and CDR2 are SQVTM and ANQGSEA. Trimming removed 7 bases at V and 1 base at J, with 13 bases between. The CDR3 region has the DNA TGCAGCGGTACAGGGAACTGGAACACCGGGGAGCTGTTTTTT. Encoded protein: CSGTGNWNTGELFF.

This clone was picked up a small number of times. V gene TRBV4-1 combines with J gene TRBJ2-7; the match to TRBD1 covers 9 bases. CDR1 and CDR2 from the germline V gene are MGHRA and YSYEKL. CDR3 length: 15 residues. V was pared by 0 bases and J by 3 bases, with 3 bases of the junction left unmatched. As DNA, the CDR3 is TGCGCCAGCAGCCAAGACGGGACAGGGTACTACGAGCAGTACTTC. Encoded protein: CASSQDGTGYYEQYF.

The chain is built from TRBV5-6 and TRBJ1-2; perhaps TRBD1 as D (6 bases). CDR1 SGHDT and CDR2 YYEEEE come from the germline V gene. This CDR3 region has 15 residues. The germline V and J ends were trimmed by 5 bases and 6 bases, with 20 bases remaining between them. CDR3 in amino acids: CASSRGGGDFNGYTF. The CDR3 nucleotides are TGTGCCAGCAGTCGAGGGGGAGGGGACTTTAATGGCTACACCTTC. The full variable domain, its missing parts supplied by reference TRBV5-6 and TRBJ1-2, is DAGVTQSPTHLIKTRGQQVTLRCSPKSGHDTVSWYQQALGQGPQFIFQYYEEEERQRGNFPDRFSGHQFPNYSSELNVNALLLGDSALYLCASSRGGGDFNGYTFGSGTRLTVV.

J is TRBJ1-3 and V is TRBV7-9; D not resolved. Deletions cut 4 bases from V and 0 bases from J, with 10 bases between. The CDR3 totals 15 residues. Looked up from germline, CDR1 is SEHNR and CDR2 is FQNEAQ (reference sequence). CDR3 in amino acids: CASSSQVGSGNTIYF. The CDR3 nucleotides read TGTGCCAGCAGCTCCCAGGTGGGCTCTGGAAACACCATATATTTT.

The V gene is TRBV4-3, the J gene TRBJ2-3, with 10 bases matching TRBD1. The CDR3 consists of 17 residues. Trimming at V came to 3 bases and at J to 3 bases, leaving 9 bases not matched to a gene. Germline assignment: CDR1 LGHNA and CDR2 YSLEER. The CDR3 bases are TGCGCCAGCAGCCACGATATCCGGGACAGGGGAACAGATACGCAGTATTTT. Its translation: CASSHDIRDRGTDTQYF.

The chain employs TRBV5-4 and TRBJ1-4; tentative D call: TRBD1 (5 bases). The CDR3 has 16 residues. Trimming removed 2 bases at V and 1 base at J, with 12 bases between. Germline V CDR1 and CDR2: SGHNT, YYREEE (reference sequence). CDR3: CASSLDQGETNEKLFF. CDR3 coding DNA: TGTGCCAGCAGCTTAGATCAAGGGGAAACTAATGAAAAACTGTTTTTT.

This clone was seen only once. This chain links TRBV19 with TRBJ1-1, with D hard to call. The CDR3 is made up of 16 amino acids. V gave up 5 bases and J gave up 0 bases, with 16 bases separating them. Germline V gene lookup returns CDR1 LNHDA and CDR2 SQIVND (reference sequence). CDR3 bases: TGTGCCAGTAGTGGGCCCCCGGTTCGAATGAACACTGAAGCTTTCTTT. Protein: CASSGPPVRMNTEAFF.

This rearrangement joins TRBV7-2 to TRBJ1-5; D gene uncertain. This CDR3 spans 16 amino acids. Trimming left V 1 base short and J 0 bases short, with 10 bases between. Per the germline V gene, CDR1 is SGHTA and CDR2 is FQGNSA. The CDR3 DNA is TGTGCCAGCAGCTTAGACCTGACATATAGCAATCAGCCCCAGCATTTT. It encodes CASSLDLTYSNQPQHF.

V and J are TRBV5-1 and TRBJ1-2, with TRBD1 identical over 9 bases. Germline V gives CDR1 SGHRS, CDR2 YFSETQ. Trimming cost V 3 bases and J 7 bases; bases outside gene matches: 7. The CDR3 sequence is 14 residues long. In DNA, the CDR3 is TGCGCCAGCAGCTCCAAACAGGGGGCTGGTGGCTACACCTTC. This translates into CASSSKQGAGGYTF.

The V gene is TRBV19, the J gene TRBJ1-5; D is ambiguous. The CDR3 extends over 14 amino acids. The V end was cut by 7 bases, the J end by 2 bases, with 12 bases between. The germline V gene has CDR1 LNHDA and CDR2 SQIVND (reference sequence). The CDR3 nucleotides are TGTGCCAGTACCTATGGAGGAGGCAATCAGCCCCAGCATTTT. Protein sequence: CASTYGGGNQPQHF.

The CDR3 DNA follows: TGTGCCAGCAGTTTACACGGCCGGACAGGGGAGACCTATAGCAATCAGCCCCAGCATTTT. Residues: CASSLHGRTGETYSNQPQHF. The gene calls are TRBV27 and TRBJ1-5; 9 bases match TRBD1. Germline trimming cut 2 bases from V and 0 bases from J; bases unmatched to any gene: 14. Per germline, CDR1 MNHEY and CDR2 SMNVEV (reference sequence). This CDR3 is 20 amino acids long.

The CDR3 DNA reads as TGTGCCAGTAAGGACAGGGGGGGAGGAAACACCATATATTTT. Amino acid sequence: CASKDRGGGNTIYF. The chain uses TRBV27 and TRBJ1-3; 10 bases line up with TRBD1. Germline values: CDR1 MNHEY, CDR2 SMNVEV (reference sequence). The CDR3 runs 14 residues. Losses at the gene ends were 9 bases for V and 4 bases for J; bases not matched to a gene: 6.

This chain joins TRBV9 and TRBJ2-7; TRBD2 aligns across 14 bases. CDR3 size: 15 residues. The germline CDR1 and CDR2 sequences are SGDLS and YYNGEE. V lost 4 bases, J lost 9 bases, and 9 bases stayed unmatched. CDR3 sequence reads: CASSPRLAGGFGQYF. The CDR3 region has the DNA TGTGCCAGCAGCCCAAGACTAGCGGGAGGGTTCGGGCAGTACTTC.

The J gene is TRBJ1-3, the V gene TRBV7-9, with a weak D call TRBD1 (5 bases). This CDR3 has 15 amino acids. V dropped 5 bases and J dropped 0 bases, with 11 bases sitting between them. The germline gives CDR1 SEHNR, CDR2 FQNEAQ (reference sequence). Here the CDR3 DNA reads TGTGCCAGCAGCCCGGACATACCCTCTGGAAACACCATATATTTT. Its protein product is CASSPDIPSGNTIYF.

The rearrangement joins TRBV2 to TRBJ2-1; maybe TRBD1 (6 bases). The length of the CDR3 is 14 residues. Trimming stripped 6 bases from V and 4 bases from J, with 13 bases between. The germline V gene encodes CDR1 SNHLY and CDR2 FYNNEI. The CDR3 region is CASSGAQGYNEQFF. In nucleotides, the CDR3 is TGTGCCAGCAGCGGCGCACAGGGATACAATGAGCAGTTCTTC.